Each of the 28 T cell receptor beta chains below was sequenced from the same sample in a study of blood T cell repertoires in COVID-19. Here immunoSEQ multiplex PCR was the method, and the copy in TCRdb shows in-frame clones only, minus some. The sample records tens of thousands of clones, 70% to 85% being singletons. Sequenced material: peripheral blood. The source is a human donor in a cohort sampled during active COVID-19.

The chain is built from TRBV11-2 and TRBJ2-5; 8 bases match TRBD1. Germline V gene lookup returns CDR1 SGHAT and CDR2 FQNNGV. The CDR3 has 15 residues. V trimming: 5 bases; J trimming: 3 bases; junction bases outside the gene matches: 8. The CDR3 reads CASSPTGVGEETQYF. Here the CDR3 DNA reads TGTGCCAGCAGCCCGACAGGGGTCGGTGAAGAGACCCAGTACTTC.

As for this clone: The same CDR3 arises from other DNA sequences in this sample as well. The chain is built from TRBV15 and TRBJ2-7; 8 bases are shared with TRBD1. The CDR3 loop spans 15 amino acids. Germline V gene sequence: CDR1 LNHNV, CDR2 YYDKDF (reference sequence). Trimming took 3 bases from V and 3 from J; bases not matched to a gene: 7. The CDR3 loop is CATSRTRDRFYEQYF. CDR3 coding DNA: TGTGCCACCAGCAGGACCCGGGACAGGTTCTACGAGCAGTACTTC.

This sequence joins TRBV7-2 and TRBJ2-3; TRBD1 aligns across 9 bases. This CDR3 region has 15 residues. The V gene end was trimmed by 5 bases and the J gene end by 2 bases; junction bases not matched to a gene: 5. Germline CDR1 is SGHTA and CDR2 is FQGNSA. In nucleotides, the CDR3 is TGTGCCAGCAGCAAACAGGGGGCTTACACAGATACGCAGTATTTT. It translates to CASSKQGAYTDTQYF.

The chain links TRBV4-3 to TRBJ1-6; TRBD1 might be the D (6 bases). V was clipped by 2 bases and J by 7 bases, with 15 bases between them. The CDR3 covers 16 residues. CDR1 is LGHNA, CDR2 YSLEER, per germline. The DNA for the CDR3 is TGCGCCAGCAGCCAAAGATTTCCAGGGGTGAATTCACCCCTCCACTTT. This translates into CASSQRFPGVNSPLHF.

The V and J genes are TRBV6-2 or TRBV6-3 and TRBJ2-1; D is possibly TRBD2 (5 bases). The CDR3 is 14 amino acids. The germline V gene encodes CDR1 MNHEY and CDR2 SVGEGT. V was pared by 5 bases and J by 3 bases, with 11 bases between. This CDR3 reads CASSVDRGYNEQFF. The CDR3 nucleotides are TGTGCCAGCAGTGTTGACCGGGGCTACAATGAGCAGTTCTTC.

This chain links TRBV5-4 with TRBJ2-7; D might be TRBD1 (5 bases). From germline, CDR1 is SGHNT and CDR2 YYREEE (reference sequence). The CDR3 is 13 residues long. V was trimmed by 3 bases and J by 2 bases, leaving 9 bases between them. For the CDR3, the DNA is TGTGCCAGCAGCTCACAGGCTCCCTACGAGCAGTACTTC. Residues: CASSSQAPYEQYF.

The rearrangement uses TRBV11-3 and TRBJ2-7, with D unresolved. V was clipped by 0 bases and J by 2 bases, with 5 bases between them. This CDR3 has 13 amino acids. CDR1 SGHNT and CDR2 YENEEA come from the germline V gene. CDR3 protein: CASSLDPTYEQYF. The DNA for the CDR3 is TGTGCCAGCAGCTTAGACCCTACCTACGAGCAGTACTTC. The full variable domain, rest sourced from reference TRBV11-3 and TRBJ2-7, is EAGVVQSPRYKIIEKKQPVAFWCNPISGHNTLYWYLQNLGQGPELLIRYENEEAVDDSQLPKDRFSAERLKGVDSTLKIQPAELGDSAVYLCASSLDPTYEQYFGPGTRLTVT.

The genes are TRBV19 and TRBJ1-1; 8 positions agree with TRBD1. V lost 8 bases to trimming and J lost 4 bases; unmatched junction nucleotides: 12. Germline CDR1 LNHDA, CDR2 SQIVND (reference sequence). This CDR3 comprises 15 residues. The DNA of the CDR3 is TGTGCCAGTCGTAGGACAGGGAGTACTTCCACTGAAGCTTTCTTT. Its translation is CASRRTGSTSTEAFF.

V and J are TRBV28 and TRBJ1-5; possibly TRBD1 for D (6 bases). The germline gives CDR1 MDHEN, CDR2 SYDVKM. Trimming removed 5 bases from V and 0 bases from J, with 20 bases in between. The length of the CDR3 is 18 residues. The DNA for the CDR3 is TGTGCCAGCAGTACCGGGACACGCTGGGGGATTAGCAATCAGCCCCAGCATTTT. Translating it yields CASSTGTRWGISNQPQHF.

V is TRBV28 and J is TRBJ1-1; 7 bases match TRBD1. Germline V gives CDR1 MDHEN, CDR2 SYDVKM. The CDR3 sequence is 14 residues long. Losses at the gene ends were 7 bases for V and 2 bases for J; bases not matched to a gene: 7. The DNA of the CDR3 is TGTGCCAGCACGCGGACAGGAGATAACACTGAAGCTTTCTTT. This gives the protein CASTRTGDNTEAFF.

The chain uses TRBV7-8 and TRBJ1-3, with D unresolved. This CDR3 is 15 amino acids long. Germline assignment: CDR1 SGHVS and CDR2 FQNEAQ. V was shortened by 0 bases and J by 0 bases, with 6 bases between the two germline ends. The DNA for the CDR3 is TGTGCCAGCAGCTTAGCGCGGATCTCTGGAAACACCATATATTTT. Protein product: CASSLARISGNTIYF.

This clone was picked up a small number of times. Distinct nucleotide sequences in the sample also encode this CDR3. This rearrangement joins TRBV6-2 or TRBV6-3 to TRBJ1-5; 7 nucleotides line up with TRBD1. The ends lost 3 bases at V and 1 base at J; junction bases unmatched: 3. Per germline, CDR1 MNHEY and CDR2 SVGEGT. The CDR3 is made up of 15 amino acids. The CDR3 nucleotides are TGTGCCAGCAGTTATCCGGGACAGAGCAATCAGCCCCAGCATTTT. This translates into CASSYPGQSNQPQHF.

This clone was seen more than once but under ten times. This chain uses TRBV24-1 with TRBJ2-5; 7 bases are a match to TRBD2. CDR3 length: 15 residues. Germline lookup yields CDR1 KGHDR and CDR2 SFDVKD. With V trimmed by 3 bases and J by 7 bases, 10 bases remained unmatched. The CDR3 is CATSDRSSGLVTQYF. The CDR3 nucleotides read TGTGCCACCAGTGATAGGTCTAGCGGCCTAGTGACCCAGTACTTC.

The chain combines TRBV28 with TRBJ1-2; the D is unclear. The ends were cut back, 2 bases at V and 4 bases at J, with 14 bases in the middle. Germline loops: CDR1 MDHEN, CDR2 SYDVKM. The CDR3 length is 15 residues. This CDR3 reads CASSLGGTTSYGYTF. The CDR3 region has the DNA TGTGCCAGCAGTTTAGGCGGCACTACCTCCTATGGCTACACCTTC.

The gene calls are TRBV29-1 and TRBJ2-3; D possibly corresponds to TRBD2 (5 bases). V was trimmed by 1 base and J by 2 bases, leaving 13 bases between them. The CDR3 has 15 residues. In germline, CDR1 is SQVTM, CDR2 ANQGSEA. CDR3 in amino acids: CSVEVGGLTTDTQYF. The CDR3 DNA sequence: TGCAGCGTTGAAGTAGGAGGACTTACCACAGATACGCAGTATTTT.

This clone appeared a few times. V and J are TRBV7-2 and TRBJ2-6; possibly TRBD1 for D (6 bases). The length of the CDR3 is 15 residues. The V end was cut by 5 bases, the J end by 4 bases, with 12 bases between. The germline CDR1 and CDR2 sequences are SGHTA and FQGNSA. The CDR3 is CASSKQGTGANVLTF. In DNA form, the CDR3 reads TGTGCCAGCAGCAAACAGGGCACAGGGGCCAACGTCCTGACTTTC.

The J gene is TRBJ1-2, the V gene TRBV19; 7 bases are a match to TRBD1. Germline CDR1 is LNHDA and CDR2 is SQIVND (reference sequence). This CDR3 contains 14 residues. The V segment lost 6 bases and the J segment 7 bases; nucleotides outside the gene matches: 11. CDR3 region: CASRQTGRPSGYTF. The CDR3 nucleotides are TGTGCCAGTAGGCAGACAGGGAGGCCCTCTGGCTACACCTTC.

This clone was observed once. This chain joins TRBV5-1 and TRBJ2-3; no definite D call. The germline gives CDR1 SGHRS, CDR2 YFSETQ. The length of the CDR3 is 17 residues. The V end was cut by 0 bases, the J end by 0 bases, with 14 bases between. The CDR3 nucleotides are TGCGCCAGCAGCTTGGCCGCAACTACCACTAGCACAGATACGCAGTATTTT. It specifies CASSLAATTTSTDTQYF.

V is TRBV28 and J is TRBJ1-5, with 9 bases that match TRBD1. Trimming cost V 5 bases and J 7 bases; bases outside gene matches: 6. The CDR3 contains 14 residues. Germline lookup yields CDR1 MDHEN and CDR2 SYDVKM. The CDR3 region has the DNA TGTGCCAGCAGTCTAACAGGGGGCTGGCAGCCCCAGCATTTT. Translated: CASSLTGGWQPQHF.

This clone was detected once. The gene calls are TRBV19 and TRBJ2-7; 7 bases agree with TRBD1. The CDR3 spans 14 residues. Trimming cost V 6 bases and J 3 bases; bases outside gene matches: 8. The germline gives CDR1 LNHDA, CDR2 SQIVND (reference sequence). CDR3 DNA sequence: TGTGCCAGTAGCCCCGGGACAGTCGGCTACGAGCAGTACTTC. This translates into CASSPGTVGYEQYF.

The chain uses TRBV4-2 and TRBJ2-7; D unresolved. This CDR3 has 14 amino acids. Trimming shortened V by 0 bases and J by 0 bases, and 6 bases separated the two germline ends. Germline loops: CDR1 LGHNA, CDR2 YNFKEQ. DNA for the CDR3: TGTGCCAGCAGCCAAGAACGTAGCTCCTACGAGCAGTACTTC. Its translation is CASSQERSSYEQYF.

This clone was seen a single time. The chain is built from TRBV28 and TRBJ2-2; perhaps TRBD1 as D (5 bases). CDR1 is MDHEN and CDR2 is SYDVKM in the germline V gene. Deletions cut 8 bases from V and 3 bases from J, with 13 bases between. This CDR3 is built from 14 residues. CDR3 protein: CASYLQGHTGELFF. CDR3 DNA: TGTGCCAGCTATCTTCAGGGCCACACCGGGGAGCTGTTTTTT.

The rearrangement uses TRBV7-9 and TRBJ2-3, with 8 bases fitting TRBD2. The V gene end was trimmed by 5 bases and the J gene end by 4 bases; junction bases not matched to a gene: 8. CDR1 and CDR2 (germline): SEHNR, FQNEAQ (reference sequence). The CDR3 totals 15 residues. CDR3 residues: CASSTPSGSADTQYF. In DNA, the CDR3 is TGTGCCAGCAGCACACCAAGCGGGAGTGCAGATACGCAGTATTTT. The variable domain in full, completed from reference TRBV7-9 and TRBJ2-3, reads DTGVSQNPRHKITKRGQNVTFRCDPISEHNRLYWYRQTLGQGPEFLTYFQNEAQLEKSRLLSDRFSAERPKGSFSTLEIQRTEQGDSAMYLCASSTPSGSADTQYFGPGTRLTVL.

The chain couples TRBV4-3 to TRBJ1-4; D is ambiguous. V shed 4 bases and J shed 5 bases, with 11 bases lying between them. The CDR3 spans 14 residues. CDR1 is LGHNA and CDR2 is YSLEER in the germline V gene. For the CDR3, the DNA is TGCGCCAGCAGCCCCGCCGGGAGGAATGAAAAACTGTTTTTT. Translation gives CASSPAGRNEKLFF.

The CDR3 here is CASSVVSGGYGYTF. The CDR3 DNA reads TGTGCCAGCAGCGTAGTTTCAGGGGGCTATGGCTACACCTTC. This chain connects TRBV9 to TRBJ1-2; TRBD1 matches 7 bases. The V gene's germline CDR1 is SGDLS and CDR2 YYNGEE. The CDR3 is made up of 14 amino acids. V was pared by 0 bases and J by 4 bases, with 3 bases of the junction left unmatched. The variable domain in full, with the rest retrieved from reference TRBV9 and TRBJ1-2, is DSGVTQTPKHLITATGQRVTLRCSPRSGDLSVYWYQQSLDQGLQFLIQYYNGEERAKGNILERFSAQQFPDLHSELNLSSLELGDSALYFCASSVVSGGYGYTFGSGTRLTVV.

The V gene is TRBV7-9, the J gene TRBJ1-2, with 9 positions matching TRBD1. Germline V lookup: CDR1 SEHNR, CDR2 FQNEAQ (reference sequence). J gave up 8 bases and V 4 bases, and 5 bases lay outside the gene matches. There are 13 residues in the CDR3. CDR3 region: CASSSSTGGGYTF. In DNA, the CDR3 is TGTGCCAGCAGCTCTTCGACAGGGGGAGGCTACACCTTC.

This chain links TRBV5-1 with TRBJ2-7; 8 bases are shared with TRBD1. V was pared by 4 bases and J by 6 bases, with 6 bases of the junction left unmatched. The V gene's germline CDR1 is SGHRS and CDR2 YFSETQ. The length of the CDR3 is 13 residues. The CDR3 spells CASSPRTGSEQYF. DNA of the CDR3: TGCGCCAGCAGCCCCCGGACAGGGAGCGAGCAGTACTTC.

The CDR3 protein is CASSYLPLSKTEAFF. CDR3 DNA: TGTGCCAGCAGTTACCTACCCCTGAGCAAAACTGAAGCTTTCTTT. V is TRBV6-2 or TRBV6-3 and J is TRBJ1-1; no firm D call. V lost 2 bases to trimming and J lost 5 bases, with 15 bases between them. Per germline, CDR1 MNHEY and CDR2 SVGEGT. The CDR3 spans 15 residues.